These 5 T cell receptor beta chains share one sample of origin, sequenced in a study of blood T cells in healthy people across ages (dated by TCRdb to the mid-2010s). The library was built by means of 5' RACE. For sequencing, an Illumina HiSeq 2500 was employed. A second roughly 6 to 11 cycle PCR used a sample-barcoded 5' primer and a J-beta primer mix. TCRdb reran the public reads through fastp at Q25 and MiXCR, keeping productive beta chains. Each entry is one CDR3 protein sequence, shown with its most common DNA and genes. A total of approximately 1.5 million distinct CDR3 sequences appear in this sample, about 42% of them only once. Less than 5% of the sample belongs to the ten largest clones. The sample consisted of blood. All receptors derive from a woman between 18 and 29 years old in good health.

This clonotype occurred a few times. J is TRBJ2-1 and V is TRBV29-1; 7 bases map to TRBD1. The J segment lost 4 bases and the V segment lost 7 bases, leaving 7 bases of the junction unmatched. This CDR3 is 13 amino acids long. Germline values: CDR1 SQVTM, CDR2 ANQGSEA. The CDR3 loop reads CSGGTARYNEQFF. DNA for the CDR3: TGCAGCGGGGGGACAGCCCGTTACAATGAGCAGTTCTTC.

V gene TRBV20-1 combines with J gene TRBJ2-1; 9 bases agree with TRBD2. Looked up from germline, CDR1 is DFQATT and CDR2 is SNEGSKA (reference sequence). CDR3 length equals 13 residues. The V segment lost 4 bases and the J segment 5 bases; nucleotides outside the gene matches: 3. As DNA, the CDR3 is TGCAGTGCTAAGCGGGGGGCCAACAATGAGCAGTTCTTC. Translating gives CSAKRGANNEQFF.

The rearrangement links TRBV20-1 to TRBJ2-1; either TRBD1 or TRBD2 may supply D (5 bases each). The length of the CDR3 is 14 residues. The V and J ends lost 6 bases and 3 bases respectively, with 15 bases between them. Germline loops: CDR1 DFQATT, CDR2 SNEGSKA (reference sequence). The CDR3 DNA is TGCAGTGCCGACGGGACCGAAGACTACAATGAGCAGTTCTTC. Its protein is CSADGTEDYNEQFF.

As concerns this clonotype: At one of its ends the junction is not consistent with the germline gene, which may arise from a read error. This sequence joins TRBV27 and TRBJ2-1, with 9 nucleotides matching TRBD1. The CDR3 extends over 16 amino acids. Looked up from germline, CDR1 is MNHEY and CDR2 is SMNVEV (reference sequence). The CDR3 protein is CASNPGQGLTYNGQFF. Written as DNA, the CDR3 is TGTGCCAGCAACCCAGGACAGGGGTTGACCTACAATGGGCAGTTCTTC.

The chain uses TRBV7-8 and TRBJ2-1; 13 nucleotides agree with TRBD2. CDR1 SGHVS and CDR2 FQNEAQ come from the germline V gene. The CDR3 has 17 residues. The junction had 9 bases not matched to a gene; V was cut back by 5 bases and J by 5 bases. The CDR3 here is CASSLRTTSGGDNEQFF. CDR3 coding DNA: TGTGCCAGCAGCCTCCGGACTACTAGCGGGGGGGACAATGAGCAGTTCTTC.